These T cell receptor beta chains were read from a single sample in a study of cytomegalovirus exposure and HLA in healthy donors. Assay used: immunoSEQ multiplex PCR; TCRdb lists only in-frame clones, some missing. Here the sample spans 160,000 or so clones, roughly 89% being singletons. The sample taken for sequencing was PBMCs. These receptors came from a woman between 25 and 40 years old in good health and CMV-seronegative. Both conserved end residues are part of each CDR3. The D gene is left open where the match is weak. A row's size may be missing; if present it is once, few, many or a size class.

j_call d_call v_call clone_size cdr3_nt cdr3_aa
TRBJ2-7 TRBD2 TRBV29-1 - TGCAGCGTTGAAAAGACTAGCGGGGGGACGGGCGAGCAGTACTTC CSVEKTSGGTGEQYF
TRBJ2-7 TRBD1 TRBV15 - TGTGCCACCAGCAGGGCCAGGACAGGGAGCGAGCAGTACTTC CATSRARTGSEQYF
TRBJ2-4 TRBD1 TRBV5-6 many TGTGCCAGCAGCTTGTATTTGGGACAGGGGGCCGCGGGCAAAAACATTCAGTACTTC CASSLYLGQGAAGKNIQYF
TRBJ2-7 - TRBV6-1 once TGTGCCAGCAGTGCACGACAGGTCTACGAGCAGTACTTC CASSARQVYEQYF
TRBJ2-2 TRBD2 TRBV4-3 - TGCGCCAGCAGCCCCCTAGCGGGCACCGGGGAGCTGTTTTTT CASSPLAGTGELFF
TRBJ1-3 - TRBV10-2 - TGCGCCAGCAGTGAGTCGAAGGGGCGAAACACCATATATTTT CASSESKGRNTIYF
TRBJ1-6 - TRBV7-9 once TGTGCCAGCAGCTTAGACCTCATGGGGGAGGGGTATAATTCACCCCTCCACTTT CASSLDLMGEGYNSPLHF
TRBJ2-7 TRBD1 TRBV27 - TGTGCCAGCAGTGCCCCTTCGACAGGGGTGGACGAGCAGTACTTC CASSAPSTGVDEQYF
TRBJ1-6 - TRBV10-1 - TGCGCCAGCAGCCCAAGTAGGGGAAATTATTCACCCCTCCACTTT CASSPSRGNYSPLHF
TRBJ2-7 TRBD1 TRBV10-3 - TGTGCCATCTCAGGGGGCCGCTACGAGCAGTACTTC CAISGGRYEQYF
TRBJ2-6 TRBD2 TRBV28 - TGTGCCAGCAGTCGGGGGAGGGTCGGGAGCTCTGGGGCCAACGTCCTGACTTTC CASSRGRVGSSGANVLTF
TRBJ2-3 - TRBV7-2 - TGTGCCAGCAACAAATCGCCACTAGTTAACGCGCAGTATTTT CASNKSPLVNAQYF
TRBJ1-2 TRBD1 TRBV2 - TGTGCCAGCAGCGGGACAGGGGAATATGGCTACACCTTC CASSGTGEYGYTF
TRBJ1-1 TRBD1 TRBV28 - TGTGCCAGCAGTATCAGGGGGTACACTGAAGCTTTCTTT CASSIRGYTEAFF
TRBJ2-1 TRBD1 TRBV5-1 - TGCGCCAGCAGCTTAACCCACCCAGGGGGCATTGAGCAGTTCTTC CASSLTHPGGIEQFF
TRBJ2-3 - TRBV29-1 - TGCAGCGTCGGAGGGCCTCCCGATACGCAGTATTTT CSVGGPPDTQYF
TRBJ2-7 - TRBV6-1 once TGTGCCAGCAGTGTGACACCCTCCTACGAGCAGTACTTC CASSVTPSYEQYF
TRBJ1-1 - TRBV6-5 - TGTGCCAGCAGTTACTCTCACTGGCAGGGTGAAGCTTTCTTT CASSYSHWQGEAFF
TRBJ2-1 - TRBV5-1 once TGCGCCAGCACCCTACGGGAAGGCTCCTACAATGAGCAGTTCTTC CASTLREGSYNEQFF
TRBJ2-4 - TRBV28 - TGTGCCAGCAGTTTGAACAGGGCCATTCAGTACTTC CASSLNRAIQYF
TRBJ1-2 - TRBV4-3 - TGCGCCAGCAGCCAAGATCGCGTTACAGTCTATGGCTACACCTTC CASSQDRVTVYGYTF
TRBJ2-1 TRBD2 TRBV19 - TGTGCCAGTGGCTCTAGCGGGGGGGCGCATGAGCAGTTCTTC CASGSSGGAHEQFF
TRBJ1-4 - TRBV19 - TGTGCCAGTAGTATCACAACTAATGAAAAACTGTTTTTT CASSITTNEKLFF
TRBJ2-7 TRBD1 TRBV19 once TGTGCCAGTAGTATGGGGACAGGATTCTACGAGCAGTACTTC CASSMGTGFYEQYF
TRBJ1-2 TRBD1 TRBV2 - TGTGCCAGCAGCTCCCCGGGACAGGGGTATGGCTACACCTTC CASSSPGQGYGYTF
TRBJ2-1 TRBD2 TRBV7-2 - TGTGCCAGCAGCTTAGACGGGGGGGGCGCGGAGTTCTTC CASSLDGGGAEFF
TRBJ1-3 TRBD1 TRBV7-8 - TGTGCCAGCAGCCGACCCCGAACAGGGGCAGGCTCTGGAAACACCATATATTTT CASSRPRTGAGSGNTIYF
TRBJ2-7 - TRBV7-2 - TGTGCCAGCAGCTTAAGGGGGGGCGTCAGCTCCTACGAGCAGTACTTC CASSLRGGVSSYEQYF
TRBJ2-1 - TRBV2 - TGTGCCAGCAGTAAGTGGACAGCATACAATGAGCAGTTCTTC CASSKWTAYNEQFF
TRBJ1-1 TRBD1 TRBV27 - TGTGCCAGCACCTCTGGGGGACAGGGGCCTGAAGCTTTCTTT CASTSGGQGPEAFF
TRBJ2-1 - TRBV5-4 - TGTGCCAGCAGCTGGGCCACCGGGACAACGAATGAGCAGTTCTTC CASSWATGTTNEQFF
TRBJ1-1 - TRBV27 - TGTGCCAGCAGTTTATCTCGGGGGAACACTGAAGCTTTCTTT CASSLSRGNTEAFF
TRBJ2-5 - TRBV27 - TGTGCCAGCAGTTTGGAAGGGGGTCAAGAGACCCAGTACTTC CASSLEGGQETQYF
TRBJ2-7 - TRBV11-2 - TGTGCCAGCAGCCCCCCAGGGCGGTACGAGCAGTACTTC CASSPPGRYEQYF
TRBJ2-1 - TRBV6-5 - TGTGCCAGCAGTTGGCGGACAGACAATGAGCAGTTCTTC CASSWRTDNEQFF
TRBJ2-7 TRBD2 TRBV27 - TGTGCCAGCCGCGGGGGTTCCTACGAGCAGTACTTC CASRGGSYEQYF
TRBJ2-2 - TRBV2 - TGTGCCAGCAGTGACCGGGGCACCGGGGAGCTGTTTTTT CASSDRGTGELFF
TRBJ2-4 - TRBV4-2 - TGTGCCAGCAGCCAAGAAACAGGCATTCAGTACTTC CASSQETGIQYF
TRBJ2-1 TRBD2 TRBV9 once TGTGCCAGCAGCGGACCGGGACTAGCGGGAGAATGGAATGAGCAGTTCTTC CASSGPGLAGEWNEQFF
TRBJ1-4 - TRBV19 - TGTGCCAGTAGTACAGGGGCCCGGCTGGAGAAACTGTTTTTT CASSTGARLEKLFF
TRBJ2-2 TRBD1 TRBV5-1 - TGCGCCAGCTGGGATGGGACAGGGGCCATGCCCAACACCGGGGAGCTGTTTTTT CASWDGTGAMPNTGELFF
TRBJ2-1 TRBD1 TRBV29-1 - TGCAGCGTGACAGGGGGACCCTACAATGAGCAGTTCTTC CSVTGGPYNEQFF
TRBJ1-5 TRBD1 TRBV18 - TGTGCCAGCTCACCGACAGGGGGGAATCAGCCCCAGCATTTT CASSPTGGNQPQHF